This is a list of T cell receptor beta chains from one sample in a study of CD8 T cells in ankylosing spondylitis. A single record per CDR3 protein comes from TCRdb applying MiXCR to the 5' RACE reads. This repertoire shows some 130,000 distinct CDR3 sequences, 7% to 9% found once; its top ten account for approximately 6.8%. Material: synovial fluid, either unsorted or a sorted T cell fraction (not recorded which). The receptor set was obtained from a male donor with ankylosing spondylitis. Each CDR3 is given with its conserved first and last residue. D genes are given only for firm matches. A clone size is listed for some rows: how often the clone was seen (once, few, many), or a class if it is expanded.

DNA: TGTGCCAGCAGTTTCCGTCTCTATGGCTACACCTTC
CDR3: CASSFRLYGYTF
V: TRBV12-3/TRBV12-4
size: many
J: TRBJ1-2
D: -

DNA: TGTGCCAGCAGCGTAGCTCCGGCAGAGAACACTGAAGCTTTCTTT
CDR3: CASSVAPAENTEAFF
V: TRBV9
size: -
J: TRBJ1-1
D: -

DNA: TGTGCCACCAGCAGAGATAGCGGGGGGCTCTACAATGAGCAGTTCTTC
CDR3: CATSRDSGGLYNEQFF
V: TRBV15
size: once
J: TRBJ2-1
D: TRBD2

DNA: TGCAGTGCTTCTGTTGGGGTTCTCTCCTATAATTCACCCCTCCACTTT
CDR3: CSASVGVLSYNSPLHF
V: TRBV20-1
size: few
J: TRBJ1-6
D: -

DNA: TGCAGCGTTGAAGCCCCTGGACCAACTGAAGCTTTCTTT
CDR3: CSVEAPGPTEAFF
V: TRBV29-1
size: many
J: TRBJ1-1
D: -

DNA: TGTGCCAGCAGCCCTGCGATCGGGGTGACAGATACGCAGTATTTT
CDR3: CASSPAIGVTDTQYF
V: TRBV9
size: many
J: TRBJ2-3
D: -

DNA: TGTGCCAGCATCCCCGGAGGGCGCAATCAGCCCCAGCATTTT
CDR3: CASIPGGRNQPQHF
V: TRBV28
size: many
J: TRBJ1-5
D: -

DNA: TGCGCCAGCAGCTTGGGGAGGGCAGATACGCAGTATTTT
CDR3: CASSLGRADTQYF
V: TRBV5-1
size: -
J: TRBJ2-3
D: -

DNA: TGTGCCAGCAGTGACGGGCCTCTGGAGACCCAGTACTTC
CDR3: CASSDGPLETQYF
V: TRBV6-2/TRBV6-3
size: few
J: TRBJ2-5
D: -

DNA: TGTGCCAGCCGTTCCTCTGGGTCGTCAGATACGCAGTATTTT
CDR3: CASRSSGSSDTQYF
V: TRBV18
size: -
J: TRBJ2-3
D: -

DNA: TGCAGTGTCAGAAGTGACACTGAAGCTTTCTTT
CDR3: CSVRSDTEAFF
V: TRBV20-1
size: few
J: TRBJ1-1
D: -

DNA: TGTGCCATCAGTGAGTCGCCGATAGAGACCCAGTACTTC
CDR3: CAISESPIETQYF
V: TRBV10-3
size: -
J: TRBJ2-5
D: -

DNA: TGTGCCACCAGCAGAGGACAGGACCTATCAGCCCAGCATTTT
CDR3: CATSRGQDLSAQHF
V: TRBV15
size: many
J: TRBJ1-5
D: -

DNA: TGCGCCAGCAGCGTGGACCCAGGGAATGGCTACACCTTC
CDR3: CASSVDPGNGYTF
V: TRBV5-1
size: medium-sized
J: TRBJ1-2
D: -

DNA: TGTGCCAGCAGCCCCGGGACAGGGTCTACAGGGGAGCTGTTTTTT
CDR3: CASSPGTGSTGELFF
V: TRBV7-8
size: few
J: TRBJ2-2
D: TRBD1

DNA: TGTGCCAGCAGGGACAGTACCTACAATGAGCAGTTCTTC
CDR3: CASRDSTYNEQFF
V: TRBV6-2/TRBV6-3
size: few
J: TRBJ2-1
D: -

DNA: TGCAGCGTGGCCGGGACAGGGGATCAGCCCCAGCATTTT
CDR3: CSVAGTGDQPQHF
V: TRBV29-1
size: few
J: TRBJ1-5
D: TRBD1

DNA: TGCGCCAGCACCCCAACCCCAACCAGGGACTTCTACGAGCAGTACTTC
CDR3: CASTPTPTRDFYEQYF
V: TRBV5-1
size: few
J: TRBJ2-7
D: -

DNA: TGTGCCAGCAGTTTCCCTTTCACTCCCCGACTCGGACTAGCGGGAATGTACGAGCAGTACTTC
CDR3: CASSFPFTPRLGLAGMYEQYF
V: TRBV28
size: -
J: TRBJ2-7
D: TRBD2

DNA: TGTGCCAGCAGTTACTCGAACGGTCGGCCCCAGCATTTT
CDR3: CASSYSNGRPQHF
V: TRBV6-2/TRBV6-3
size: few
J: TRBJ1-5
D: -

DNA: TGCAGCGTCGCTAGAGACTACGAGCAGTACTTC
CDR3: CSVARDYEQYF
V: TRBV29-1
size: few
J: TRBJ2-7
D: -

DNA: TGTGCCAGCACGTGGAGTCAAGAGACCCAGTACTTC
CDR3: CASTWSQETQYF
V: TRBV6-6
size: many
J: TRBJ2-5
D: -

DNA: TGTGCCAGCAGTGAAGGGACAACCAGGGCTTTCTTT
CDR3: CASSEGTTRAFF
V: TRBV6-1
size: many
J: TRBJ1-1
D: -

DNA: TGCAGTGCATCACAGGGGGCCGTTGAAAAACTGTTTTTT
CDR3: CSASQGAVEKLFF
V: TRBV20-1
size: few
J: TRBJ1-4
D: TRBD1

DNA: TGTGCCAGTCCCTCCAGACACACTGAAGCTTTCTTT
CDR3: CASPSRHTEAFF
V: TRBV27
size: many
J: TRBJ1-1
D: -

DNA: TGTGCCATCGCGGCAAGACTGTCTAGCGGGGCCTACAATGAGCAGTTCTTC
CDR3: CAIAARLSSGAYNEQFF
V: TRBV10-3
size: many
J: TRBJ2-1
D: TRBD2

DNA: TGCAGTGCTCCCTTACCGGGTCGCGAGACCCAGTACTTC
CDR3: CSAPLPGRETQYF
V: TRBV20-1
size: few
J: TRBJ2-5
D: -

DNA: TGCAGTGCTGGATACGGGACAGGAGTTACCGGGGAGCTGTTTTTT
CDR3: CSAGYGTGVTGELFF
V: TRBV20-1
size: many
J: TRBJ2-2
D: TRBD1

DNA: TGTGCCAGCAGCTTACGGGACACCTATGGCTACACCTTC
CDR3: CASSLRDTYGYTF
V: TRBV7-9
size: -
J: TRBJ1-2
D: -

DNA: TGCAGTGCCACGACTAGCGGGGGGCCCGGCTACAATGAGCAGTTCTTC
CDR3: CSATTSGGPGYNEQFF
V: TRBV20-1
size: many
J: TRBJ2-1
D: TRBD2

DNA: TGTGCCAGCGGCTTCGGACTCCCGGAGACCCAGTACTTC
CDR3: CASGFGLPETQYF
V: TRBV5-6
size: once
J: TRBJ2-5
D: -

DNA: TGTGCTAGCAGCGCCCTAAGGGGATCCTACAATGAGCAGTTCTTC
CDR3: CASSALRGSYNEQFF
V: TRBV7-7
size: few
J: TRBJ2-1
D: -

DNA: TGTGCCAGCACCACTCCCGGGACCACTACCTACGAGCAGTACTTC
CDR3: CASTTPGTTTYEQYF
V: TRBV28
size: many
J: TRBJ2-7
D: -

DNA: TGTGCCAGCAGTTTACTCCCGACAGGTTCAAATTCACCCCTCCACTTT
CDR3: CASSLLPTGSNSPLHF
V: TRBV27
size: many
J: TRBJ1-6
D: -

DNA: TGCAGTGGACTAGCGCGCACAGATACGCAGTATTTT
CDR3: CSGLARTDTQYF
V: TRBV20-1
size: many
J: TRBJ2-3
D: TRBD2

DNA: TGTGCCAGCAGCCTACAAAAAGGGAAAGCTTTCTTT
CDR3: CASSLQKGKAFF
V: TRBV7-6
size: many
J: TRBJ1-1
D: -

DNA: TGCAGTGCGAGAGCGGGGGACACAACAGATACGCAGTATTTT
CDR3: CSARAGDTTDTQYF
V: TRBV20-1
size: few
J: TRBJ2-3
D: TRBD2

DNA: TGTGCCAGCAGCTCTCCCGTTCGTCTGGGGGGTAATGAAAAACTGTTTTTT
CDR3: CASSSPVRLGGNEKLFF
V: TRBV11-2
size: many
J: TRBJ1-4
D: -

DNA: TGTGCCAGTAAAGGGGCAATCCAGCTGAATGAGCAGTTCTTC
CDR3: CASKGAIQLNEQFF
V: TRBV19
size: many
J: TRBJ2-1
D: -

DNA: TGTGCCAGCAGTCCAGACAGGGAACGATCCTACGAGCAGTACTTC
CDR3: CASSPDRERSYEQYF
V: TRBV2
size: few
J: TRBJ2-7
D: TRBD1

DNA: TGTGCCAGCAGTCCAAACCCAGGGGAGAATCAGCCCCAGCATTTT
CDR3: CASSPNPGENQPQHF
V: TRBV7-6
size: -
J: TRBJ1-5
D: -

DNA: TGTGCCAGCAGGGCCCAAGGGGGCAAAAACATTCAGTACTTC
CDR3: CASRAQGGKNIQYF
V: TRBV12-3/TRBV12-4
size: many
J: TRBJ2-4
D: -

DNA: TGTGCCAGCAGTTACTCATCGAGTGGGAATAGCTATGGCTACACCTTC
CDR3: CASSYSSSGNSYGYTF
V: TRBV6-5
size: many
J: TRBJ1-2
D: -

DNA: TGTGCCAGCAGGCGTGAGCTAGCGGGACTGGAGACCCAGTACTTC
CDR3: CASRRELAGLETQYF
V: TRBV3-1
size: many
J: TRBJ2-5
D: TRBD2

DNA: TGCAGTGCTAGGGGAATGAAGCGGGGGCCTTACGAGCAGTACTTC
CDR3: CSARGMKRGPYEQYF
V: TRBV20-1
size: many
J: TRBJ2-7
D: TRBD2

DNA: TGTGCCAGCAGCTCCGGACTTAAGTCCTACAATGAGCAGTTCTTC
CDR3: CASSSGLKSYNEQFF
V: TRBV5-6
size: many
J: TRBJ2-1
D: -

DNA: TGTGCCAGCAGCTTAGCAACGGGGGATGGGTGGTACGAGCAGTACTTC
CDR3: CASSLATGDGWYEQYF
V: TRBV7-2
size: many
J: TRBJ2-7
D: -

DNA: TGTGCCATCAGTGAGTCGGTCCAGGGAGATCAGCCCCAGCATTTT
CDR3: CAISESVQGDQPQHF
V: TRBV10-3
size: -
J: TRBJ1-5
D: -

DNA: TGCGCCAGCAGCTTGGACAGGGAGGGGCAGTACTTC
CDR3: CASSLDREGQYF
V: TRBV5-1
size: many
J: TRBJ2-7
D: -

DNA: TGTGCCAGCAGCTTAGTGCCGGCTTTTGGCTACACCTTC
CDR3: CASSLVPAFGYTF
V: TRBV7-2
size: few
J: TRBJ1-2
D: -

DNA: TGTGCCAGCAGCTTACGGACAGGGCGAACCTACAATGAGCAGTTCTTC
CDR3: CASSLRTGRTYNEQFF
V: TRBV7-2
size: many
J: TRBJ2-1
D: TRBD1

DNA: TGCAGTGCTAGGACTAGCAATTCCGGGGAGCTGTTTTTT
CDR3: CSARTSNSGELFF
V: TRBV20-1
size: many
J: TRBJ2-2
D: TRBD2

DNA: TGTGCCAGCAGCCCCGCTAGCGGGAGTGGCGAGACCCAGTACTTC
CDR3: CASSPASGSGETQYF
V: TRBV14
size: -
J: TRBJ2-5
D: TRBD2